This T cell receptor beta chain was recovered during a study of T-cell reconstitution after alpha-beta-depleted transplantation in children (dated by TCRdb to about 2016). Turning to the overall study: The study quantitatively tracked T-cell immune reconstitution after TCRalphabeta/CD19-depleted allogeneic hematopoietic cell transplantation in children using TCR repertoire profiling. Overall study outcomes, separate from this receptor: In some patients, the high TCRbeta diversity seen at day 60 was put down to recipient T cells and intrathymic progenitors that had survived conditioning. The apparently early alphabetaT-cell count recovery about two months after transplant was reportedly dependent on only several hundred rapidly expanded clones derived from non-depleted graft cells. Over subsequent months, a decline in hyperexpanded clone frequencies was noted, and after one year, T-cell counts and TCRbeta diversity were mostly ascribed to newly produced T cells.

Library generation was performed with PCR. Sequencer: Illumina HiSeq 2500. Molecular barcoding was employed in the preparation of TCR libraries, with unique molecular identifiers being used to normalize TCRbeta repertoire quantification. TCRdb handled the public reads itself, with Q25 trimming in fastp and clone calling in MiXCR, and kept productive beta chains. Each entry is one CDR3 protein sequence, shown with its most common DNA and genes. The sample table contains approximately 650,000 distinct CDR3 sequences; only one count was recorded for around 12% of them. The top ten clonotypes cover 0.79% of the sample. Trimming takes 0 bases off V and 0 bases off J; junction bases not matched to a gene: 4. CDR1 and CDR2 are read off the germline V gene as SGHRS and YFSETQ. The cysteine opens and the phenylalanine closes a CDR3 of 16 amino acids. The kept DNA is CDR3 alone, 48 bases in frame from the first base.

This clonotype has only a few counts. Its antigen has not been determined. Base qualities were left out, and no much larger clone turns up one base away. The treatment or condition label for this specimen denotes: allogeneic hematopoietic cell transplantation with graft depleted of TCRalphabeta T cells and CD19 B cells. TCRalphabeta/CD19-depleted allogeneic hematopoietic cell grafts were given to the transplant recipients, all of whom were children. This clonotype was sampled from a girl aged 2-10 years with congenital amegakaryocytic thrombocytopenia, due to receive a stem cell transplant. The receptor chain draws on TRBV5-1 and TRBJ2-7, with 9 central nucleotides matching TRBD1. The sequencing used PBMCs, collected before TCRalphabeta/CD19-depleted stem cell transplant. For the CDR3, the sequence is CASSLDRDRVSYEQYF. In nucleotide form, the sequence is TGCGCCAGCAGCTTGGATCGGGACAGGGTCTCCTACGAGCAGTACTTC.